These 19 T cell receptor beta chains were sequenced from one sample in a study of beta chain features in type 1 diabetes. Study-wide results and caveats: In all four CD4+ subsets, TCRB CDR3 length was significantly, moderately reduced in type 1 diabetes.

The antigens these receptors bind are not known. Expressed TCRB transcripts were sequenced, since all the RNA that had been isolated was reverse transcribed. Sequencing used immunoSEQ multiplex PCR; TCRdb keeps in-frame clones, though not all of them. The sample has 280,000 or so clones; 15% are singletons. The sequenced sample consisted of naive CD4+ T cells from blood. These receptors were taken from a man aged 18 to 35 with type 1 diabetes.

This clone was seen a few times. Other DNA sequences in this sample translate to the same CDR3. The chain employs TRBV7-2 and TRBJ2-5, with 12 bases aligning to TRBD2. The CDR3 length is 15 residues. V lost 1 base and J lost 5; bases outside the gene matches: 2. CDR1 is SGHTA and CDR2 is FQGNSA in the germline V gene. The CDR3 DNA reads TGTGCCAGCAGCTTAGGACTAGCGGGGGCGGAGACCCAGTACTTC. This translates into CASSLGLAGAETQYF.

This clone was recorded a few times. The CDR3 DNA reads as TGCGCCAGCAGTCAGGAAGTATACAATGAGCAGTTCTTC. This sequence encodes CASSQEVYNEQFF. This chain links TRBV4-1 with TRBJ2-1; no definite D call. V lost 6 bases and J 4 bases, leaving 10 bases between the germline ends. The CDR3 contains 13 residues. CDR1 is MGHRA, CDR2 YSYEKL, per germline.

Written as DNA, the CDR3 is TGTGCCAGCAGCTTGGTGTTGACAGCGTTAAGCTACGAGCAGTACTTC. Protein sequence: CASSLVLTALSYEQYF. The V gene is TRBV5-6, the J gene TRBJ2-7, with D maybe TRBD1 (5 bases). The CDR3 length is 16 residues. Trimming cost V 0 bases and J 3 bases, with 16 bases left between them. Germline loops: CDR1 SGHDT, CDR2 YYEEEE.

This clone was found a few times. The CDR3 loop is CASRQGAGNTIYF. CDR3 DNA: TGTGCCAGCAGACAGGGAGCTGGAAACACCATATATTTT. This chain links TRBV6-1 with TRBJ1-3, with a tentative D call TRBD1 (6 bases). CDR1 and CDR2 from the germline V gene are MNHNS and SASEGT. Deletions cut 6 bases from V and 2 bases from J, with 8 bases between. This CDR3 spans 13 amino acids.

This clone came up a few times. The rearrangement uses TRBV6-5 and TRBJ2-5, with 11 bases that match TRBD2. The CDR3 runs to 15 residues. The trim removed 5 bases at V and 2 bases at J, leaving 4 bases unmatched. Germline CDR1 and CDR2: MNHEY and SVGAGI. CDR3 in DNA: TGTGCCAGCAGTCTCCCTAGCGGGGGGCAAGAGACCCAGTACTTC. Its translation: CASSLPSGGQETQYF.

This chain connects TRBV11-2 to TRBJ2-3; the match to TRBD1 covers 7 bases. The CDR3 has 15 residues. The germline CDR1 and CDR2 sequences are SGHAT and FQNNGV. V lost 3 bases to trimming and J lost 2 bases; unmatched junction nucleotides: 5. The DNA of the CDR3 is TGTGCCAGCAGCTTGGGCCAGGGGGTCACAGATACGCAGTATTTT. This translates into CASSLGQGVTDTQYF.

This clone was counted between two and nine times. The chain joins TRBV7-2 to TRBJ2-2, with TRBD1 identical over 7 bases. Per the germline V gene, CDR1 is SGHTA and CDR2 is FQGNSA. The V gene end was trimmed by 4 bases and the J gene end by 0 bases; junction bases not matched to a gene: 2. This CDR3 has 15 amino acids. The CDR3 bases are TGTGCCAGCAGCTCAGGGACAGCGAACACCGGGGAGCTGTTTTTT. It yields the protein CASSSGTANTGELFF.

This clone was seen a few times. The chain recombines TRBV18 with TRBJ2-2; perhaps TRBD1 as D (6 bases). This CDR3 has 14 amino acids. From germline, CDR1 is KGHSH and CDR2 LQKENI. Trimming left V 2 bases short and J 4 bases short, with 8 bases between. The CDR3 DNA sequence: TGTGCCAGCTCACCAACAGGGACCACCGGGGAGCTGTTTTTT. Amino acid sequence: CASSPTGTTGELFF. Drawing the rest from reference TRBV18 and TRBJ2-2, the complete variable domain is NAGVMQNPRHLVRRRGQEARLRCSPMKGHSHVYWYRQLPEEGLKFMVYLQKENIIDESGMPKERFSAEFPKEGPSILRIQQVVRGDSAAYFCASSPTGTTGELFFGEGSRLTVL.

This clone was seen only a few times. The chain has TRBV30 and TRBJ1-6; 8 bases map to TRBD1. V lost 3 bases to trimming and J lost 3 bases; unmatched junction nucleotides: 10. The V gene's germline CDR1 is GTSNPN and CDR2 SVGIG (reference sequence). CDR3 length equals 17 residues. The CDR3 DNA follows: TGTGCCTGGAGCCGAAATTGGGACAGGAGCTATAATTCACCCCTCCACTTT. Amino acid sequence: CAWSRNWDRSYNSPLHF.

The sample holds a few counts of this clone. The chain recombines TRBV28 with TRBJ2-5; 13 nucleotides line up with TRBD2. Germline V lookup: CDR1 MDHEN, CDR2 SYDVKM. J lost 6 bases, V lost 6 bases, and 13 bases had no gene match. This CDR3 is 17 amino acids long. Here the CDR3 reads CASSQTGLAGAWQTQYF. CDR3 DNA: TGTGCCAGCAGCCAAACCGGACTAGCGGGAGCGTGGCAGACCCAGTACTTC.

This clone has a handful of counts. J is TRBJ2-1 and V is TRBV19; 7 bases map to TRBD1. The germline V gene encodes CDR1 LNHDA and CDR2 SQIVND (reference sequence). The trim removed 3 bases at V and 0 bases at J, leaving 8 bases unmatched. The CDR3 runs 17 residues. The chain's CDR3 is CASSIVGQAVSYNEQFF. The CDR3 DNA reads as TGTGCCAGTAGTATTGTTGGACAGGCGGTCTCCTACAATGAGCAGTTCTTC.

This clone showed up just a few times. J is TRBJ2-1 and V is TRBV9; 7 nucleotides align to TRBD2. The ends lost 0 bases at V and 4 bases at J; junction bases unmatched: 4. This CDR3 has 15 residues. Germline V gene lookup returns CDR1 SGDLS and CDR2 YYNGEE. The CDR3 bases are TGTGCCAGCAGCGTAGCCAGCGGGGAATACAATGAGCAGTTCTTC. Translation gives CASSVASGEYNEQFF.

V gene TRBV9 combines with J gene TRBJ1-1; D is uncertain. The V gene's germline CDR1 is SGDLS and CDR2 YYNGEE. The CDR3 runs to 19 residues. V shed 3 bases and J shed 0 bases, with 24 bases lying between them. CDR3 residues: CASSAPNRDLRSMNTEAFF. As DNA, the CDR3 is TGTGCCAGCAGCGCCCCTAACAGAGACCTTAGAAGTATGAACACTGAAGCTTTCTTT.

The chain carries TRBV6-5 and TRBJ1-2; 10 bases line up with TRBD1. The CDR3 totals 15 residues. V trimming: 4 bases; J trimming: 7 bases; junction bases outside the gene matches: 9. CDR1 is MNHEY and CDR2 is SVGAGI in the germline V gene. The CDR3 DNA sequence: TGTGCCAGCAGTTCCAAGGGACAGGGGTCTATTGGCTACACCTTC. Translation gives CASSSKGQGSIGYTF.

This clone has just a few counts. The V and J genes are TRBV5-6 and TRBJ1-1; D ambiguous. From germline, CDR1 is SGHDT and CDR2 YYEEEE. The CDR3 consists of 12 residues. The V end was cut by 4 bases, the J end by 7 bases, with 11 bases between. The CDR3 nucleotides read TGTGCCAGCAGCCAATCAGTCAATGAAGCTTTCTTT. Protein sequence: CASSQSVNEAFF.

J is TRBJ1-5 and V is TRBV7-2, with 9 bases fitting TRBD1. This CDR3 is 15 amino acids long. CDR1 and CDR2 (germline): SGHTA, FQGNSA. The V gene end was trimmed by 5 bases and the J gene end by 7 bases; junction bases not matched to a gene: 9. The CDR3 loop is CASSPRDRAGQPQHF. The CDR3 bases are TGTGCCAGCAGCCCGAGGGACAGGGCGGGCCAGCCCCAGCATTTT.

This clone was seen a handful of times. The same CDR3 can be traced to other DNA sequences in this sample. The chain combines TRBV20-1 with TRBJ2-5, with no clear D. The length of the CDR3 is 11 residues. The germline V gene encodes CDR1 DFQATT and CDR2 SNEGSKA (reference sequence). Trimming pared 6 bases from V and 2 bases from J, leaving 7 bases between. This CDR3 reads CSAKRQETQYF. CDR3 coding DNA: TGCAGTGCCAAGAGACAAGAGACCCAGTACTTC.

This CDR3 is CASSVGSGDTGELFF. DNA of the CDR3: TGTGCCAGCAGCGTAGGGTCAGGGGACACCGGGGAGCTGTTTTTT. This chain connects TRBV9 to TRBJ2-2; D is perhaps TRBD1 (6 bases). There are 15 residues in the CDR3. V was shortened by 0 bases and J by 3 bases, with 9 bases between the two germline ends. The germline CDR1 and CDR2 sequences are SGDLS and YYNGEE.

J is TRBJ2-2 and V is TRBV6-7; 8 bases are a match to TRBD2. TRBV6-7 is designated an ORF whose function remains uncertain. The J segment lost 3 bases and the V segment lost 7 bases, leaving 7 bases of the junction unmatched. The CDR3 loop spans 15 amino acids. For the CDR3, the DNA is TGTGCCAGCACCCCCGGGAGGGCCCACACCGGGGAGCTGTTTTTT. It encodes CASTPGRAHTGELFF.